A selection of T cell receptor beta chains follows, all from one sample in a study of shared clonotypes between healthy human individuals. Profiling relied on immunoSEQ multiplex PCR, and the TCRdb table lists in-frame clones only, not all of them. Seen here are about 2 million clones, about 95% observed once, and the top ten hold more than 0.95%. Sequenced material: naive CD8+ T cells sorted from blood. These receptor sequences come from a man aged 18-30 years in good health. CDR3s include the opening cysteine and the closing phenylalanine or tryptophan. The D gene is left open where the match is weak. A row's size may be missing; if present it is once, few, many or a size class.

>NA|TRBV27|NA|TRBJ2-3
TGTGCCAGCAGTTTCGGCCCAAGGGGGGATACGCAGTATTTT
CASSFGPRGDTQYF
>TRBD1|TRBV11-2|once|TRBJ1-1
TGTGCCAGCAGCTACCAGCGGACAGGGAACACTGAAGCTTTCTTT
CASSYQRTGNTEAFF
>NA|TRBV27|NA|TRBJ2-7
TGTGCCAGCAGTTTTGGGGGGACAGCCTACGAGCAGTACTTC
CASSFGGTAYEQYF
>NA|TRBV27|NA|TRBJ2-1
TGTGCCAGCACCCATGACCGGAGCTCCTACAATGAGCAGTTCTTC
CASTHDRSSYNEQFF
>NA|TRBV6-5|NA|TRBJ2-3
TGTGCCAGCATGGAGGGGATCACAGATACGCAGTATTTT
CASMEGITDTQYF
>NA|TRBV28|once|TRBJ2-3
TGTGCCAGCAGACCCGGGATTGGTATAACGCAGTATTTT
CASRPGIGITQYF
>NA|TRBV4-1|NA|TRBJ2-7
TGCGCCAGCAGCCAAGACTTATACGGACTGGAGGGCCGCCCAACACAATCCGAGCAGTACTTC
CASSQDLYGLEGRPTQSEQYF
>NA|TRBV10-3|NA|TRBJ1-2
TGTGCCATCAGTGAGGAGGGAATCGGGAATGGCTACACCTTC
CAISEEGIGNGYTF
>TRBD2|TRBV5-4|NA|TRBJ2-1
TGTGCCAGCAGCTTGGGCGGGGGGCCTTACAATGAGCAGTTCTTC
CASSLGGGPYNEQFF
>NA|TRBV2|NA|TRBJ2-7
TGTGCCAGCAAACCTCAGGGACCCTACGAGCAGTACTTC
CASKPQGPYEQYF
>NA|TRBV4-1|NA|TRBJ2-3
TGCGCCAGCAGCCAGTCCACAGATACGCAGTATTTT
CASSQSTDTQYF
>TRBD1|TRBV18|NA|TRBJ2-7
TGTGCCAGCTCACCGGGACAGGGGCCTTCCTACGAGCAGTACTTC
CASSPGQGPSYEQYF
>NA|TRBV7-9|NA|TRBJ2-1
TGTGCCAGCAGTCACCTCGGGGAGCCATTCAATGAGCAGTTCTTC
CASSHLGEPFNEQFF
>NA|TRBV6-4|NA|TRBJ2-5
TGTGCCAGCAGTGAGGGGCCGGGGAGACAAGAGACCCAGTACTTC
CASSEGPGRQETQYF
>TRBD2|TRBV27|NA|TRBJ2-1
TGTGCCAGCAGTTCCCCCTACGAGCGGGGGTACAATGAGCAGTTCTTC
CASSSPYERGYNEQFF
>NA|TRBV19|NA|TRBJ2-1
TGTGCCAGTAGGGACCAGGGTCCCAATGAGCAGTTCTTC
CASRDQGPNEQFF
>TRBD2|TRBV11-2|NA|TRBJ2-3
TGTGCCAGCAACCCAACCCTAGCGGCTAGCACAGATACGCAGTATTTT
CASNPTLAASTDTQYF
>TRBD2|TRBV27|NA|TRBJ2-5
TGTGCCAGCAGTCCCGGGACTAGCAGCCAAGAGACCCAGTACTTC
CASSPGTSSQETQYF
>NA|TRBV7-2|NA|TRBJ1-1
TGTGCCAGCAGCTTAGCGCTTGAGGGTCTGAACACTGAAGCTTTCTTT
CASSLALEGLNTEAFF
>TRBD1|TRBV4-3|NA|TRBJ2-7
TGCGCCAGCAGTCAATCACCGGGACAGACCTACGAGCAGTACTTC
CASSQSPGQTYEQYF
>TRBD1|TRBV27|NA|TRBJ2-7
TGTGCCAGCAGAGCCCTCGACAGGGGGGGCGAGCAGTACTTC
CASRALDRGGEQYF
>NA|TRBV9|once|TRBJ2-1
TGTGCCAGCAACGGTCTCAGCTCCTACAATGAGCAGTTCTTC
CASNGLSSYNEQFF
>TRBD1|TRBV5-1|many|TRBJ1-1
TGCGCCAGCAGCTTGGCGGGGGGGACAGGGTATGTCCCGAACACTGAAGCTTTCTTT
CASSLAGGTGYVPNTEAFF